The rows below give T cell receptor beta chains drawn from one sample of a study of blood T cell repertoires in COVID-19. Using immunoSEQ multiplex PCR, the repertoire was profiled, and TCRdb retains in-frame clones only, with some absent. The sample consists of a few hundred thousand clones, 70% to 90% of them appearing once. Sequenced: peripheral blood. The source of these receptors is a woman in her 70s with acute or convalescent COVID-19. Both conserved end residues are part of each CDR3. The D gene is left open where the match is weak. The size entry is marked missing in some rows and otherwise reads once, few, many or a size class.

v_gene	len	d_gene	j_gene	abundance	CDR3aa	CDR3nt
TRBV20-1	11	NA	TRBJ2-1	NA	CSARAFNEQFF	TGCAGTGCGCGGGCGTTCAATGAGCAGTTCTTC
TRBV6-7	15	TRBD1	TRBJ1-2	NA	CVLLHRGRGGYGYTF	TGTGTCCTCCTGCACAGGGGACGAGGGGGCTATGGCTACACCTTC
TRBV5-1	14	NA	TRBJ2-1	NA	CASSSTPSYNEQFF	TGCGCCAGCAGCTCGACTCCTTCCTACAATGAGCAGTTCTTC
TRBV18	16	TRBD2	TRBJ2-7	NA	CASSPISSGGAREQYF	TGTGCCAGCTCACCAATCTCCAGCGGGGGGGCTAGGGAGCAGTACTTC
TRBV19	15	TRBD2	TRBJ2-5	NA	CASSIGASGQETQYF	TGTGCCAGTAGTATAGGCGCTAGCGGTCAAGAGACCCAGTACTTC
TRBV4-2	13	NA	TRBJ1-1	NA	CASSQEGRTEAFF	TGTGCCAGCAGCCAAGAGGGCCGCACTGAAGCTTTCTTT
TRBV19	14	NA	TRBJ1-1	NA	CASRVGQPNTEAFF	TGTGCCAGCAGAGTGGGGCAGCCGAACACTGAAGCTTTCTTT
TRBV27	15	TRBD2	TRBJ2-5	NA	CASRTTGTSGGGEYF	TGTGCCAGCAGGACAACCGGGACTAGCGGGGGAGGGGAGTACTTC
TRBV6-5	14	NA	TRBJ1-2	once	CASTNPGGVYGYTF	TGTGCCAGCACAAACCCCGGGGGAGTCTATGGCTACACCTTC
TRBV27	16	NA	TRBJ1-2	NA	CASSLGLPSVLNGYTF	TGTGCCAGCAGTCTCGGATTACCTTCCGTACTAAATGGCTACACCTTC
TRBV3-1/TRBV3-2	16	TRBD2	TRBJ2-3	NA	CASSNRLAGITDTQYF	TGTGCCAGCAGCAACCGACTAGCGGGGATCACAGATACGCAGTATTTT
TRBV11-2	16	TRBD1	TRBJ2-1	NA	CASTQRQGAAYNEQFF	TGTGCCAGCACCCAGAGGCAGGGGGCGGCATACAATGAGCAGTTCTTC
TRBV2	12	NA	TRBJ2-5	NA	CASSYREGTQYF	TGTGCCAGCAGTTACAGGGAAGGGACCCAGTACTTC
TRBV4-1	16	TRBD1	TRBJ2-1	NA	CASSQVGVGQDRVEFF	TGCGCCAGCAGCCAAGTTGGGGTTGGACAGGACAGGGTTGAGTTCTTC
TRBV12-5	13	NA	TRBJ1-6	NA	CASGLTPGSPLHF	TGTGCTAGTGGTTTGACTCCGGGGTCACCCCTCCACTTT
TRBV2	15	TRBD2	TRBJ2-5	NA	CARTRTSGGSETQYF	TGTGCCAGGACTAGGACTAGCGGGGGATCGGAGACCCAGTACTTC
TRBV6-5	14	TRBD1	TRBJ1-2	once	CASSYEQGARGYTF	TGTGCCAGCAGTTATGAGCAGGGGGCGCGTGGCTACACCTTC
TRBV5-5	15	NA	TRBJ2-7	many	CASSLTWTLDYEQYF	TGTGCCAGCAGCCTGACATGGACTTTGGACTACGAGCAGTACTTC
TRBV11-2	13	TRBD1	TRBJ2-7	NA	CASRRTGVHEQYF	TGTGCCAGCAGGAGGACAGGCGTCCACGAGCAGTACTTC
TRBV7-3	13	NA	TRBJ2-2	NA	CASSYSNTGELFF	TGTGCCAGCAGCTACAGTAACACCGGGGAGCTGTTTTTT
TRBV5-1	14	TRBD1	TRBJ1-2	NA	CASSLGQGALGYTF	TGCGCCAGCAGCCTGGGGCAGGGGGCGCTGGGCTACACCTTC
TRBV18	15	NA	TRBJ1-2	NA	CASSPPQGSNYGYTF	TGTGCCAGCTCACCACCGCAGGGTTCTAACTATGGCTACACCTTC
TRBV5-5	14	TRBD1	TRBJ1-1	NA	CASSRTGGNTEAFF	TGTGCCAGCAGCCGGACAGGTGGGAACACTGAAGCTTTCTTT
TRBV6-5	15	TRBD1	TRBJ1-1	NA	CASRGGQVANTEAFF	TGTGCCAGCAGGGGGGGACAGGTTGCGAACACTGAAGCTTTCTTT
TRBV6-5	14	NA	TRBJ1-6	NA	CASSYRSYNSPLHF	TGTGCCAGCAGTTACCGCTCCTATAATTCACCCCTCCACTTT
TRBV7-9	14	NA	TRBJ2-1	once	CASTSAGGNNEQFF	TGTGCCAGCACTTCAGCCGGCGGGAACAATGAGCAGTTCTTC
TRBV6-6	13	TRBD1	TRBJ2-3	NA	CASTLDRTDTQYF	TGTGCCAGCACATTGGACAGGACAGATACGCAGTATTTT
TRBV2	15	NA	TRBJ2-1	once	CASSLESSSYNEQFF	TGTGCCAGCAGTTTGGAGTCTAGCTCCTACAATGAGCAGTTCTTC
TRBV24-1	12	NA	TRBJ1-2	NA	CATSGAGSGYTF	TGTGCCACCAGTGGAGCAGGCTCTGGCTACACCTTC
TRBV6-5	15	TRBD1	TRBJ1-3	NA	CASSRGRGSGNTIYF	TGTGCCAGCAGCAGGGGGCGCGGGTCTGGAAACACCATATATTTT
TRBV7-8	15	NA	TRBJ1-3	NA	CASSRTAVSGNTIYF	TGTGCCAGCAGCCGGACTGCGGTCTCTGGAAACACCATATATTTT
TRBV6-1	18	NA	TRBJ2-2	NA	CASSAQTPWQGVGGELFF	TGTGCCAGCAGTGCCCAGACCCCGTGGCAGGGTGTGGGCGGGGAGCTGTTTTTT
TRBV7-2	14	NA	TRBJ1-1	NA	CASSFEGLNTEAFF	TGTGCCAGCAGCTTTGAGGGTCTGAACACTGAAGCTTTCTTT
TRBV3-1/TRBV3-2	13	NA	TRBJ1-1	NA	CASSRAEGTEAFF	TGTGCCAGCAGCCGCGCTGAGGGCACTGAAGCTTTCTTT
TRBV9	13	TRBD1	TRBJ2-7	NA	CASSVTGGLEQYF	TGTGCCAGCAGCGTAACAGGGGGCCTCGAGCAGTACTTC
TRBV5-4	11	NA	TRBJ2-3	NA	CASSTEDTQYF	TGTGCCAGCAGCACAGAAGATACGCAGTATTTT
TRBV7-2	17	TRBD1	TRBJ1-5	NA	CASSLVGAGGVNQPQHF	TGTGCCAGCAGCTTAGTAGGGGCAGGGGGCGTGAATCAGCCCCAGCATTTT
TRBV7-8	17	TRBD2	TRBJ2-4	NA	CASSQFTSGGSKNIQYF	TGTGCCAGCAGCCAATTCACTAGCGGGGGCTCAAAAAACATTCAGTACTTC
TRBV7-9	15	NA	TRBJ1-1	NA	CASSPAGRGYTEAFF	TGTGCCAGCAGCCCTGCTGGAAGGGGGTACACTGAAGCTTTCTTT
TRBV5-4	12	NA	TRBJ2-1	once	CASSYPRGEQFF	TGTGCCAGCAGCTATCCAAGGGGGGAGCAGTTCTTC
TRBV6-5	13	NA	TRBJ2-1	NA	CASSHDTYFGQFF	TGTGCCAGCAGTCACGACACCTACTTTGGGCAGTTCTTC
TRBV5-1	13	TRBD1	TRBJ2-7	NA	CASSPQGASEQYF	TGCGCCAGCAGCCCACAGGGGGCGAGTGAGCAGTACTTC
TRBV2	14	NA	TRBJ1-3	NA	CASSDDSSGNTIYF	TGTGCCAGCAGTGACGACAGCTCTGGAAACACCATATATTTT
TRBV29-1	11	NA	TRBJ1-1	NA	CSVEGAPGAFF	TGCAGCGTTGAAGGGGCTCCTGGGGCTTTCTTT
TRBV18	15	TRBD2	TRBJ2-3	once	CASSRLLAGEDTQYF	TGTGCCAGCTCAAGGCTGCTAGCGGGGGAGGATACGCAGTATTTT
TRBV7-9	14	TRBD2	TRBJ2-1	NA	CASMLAGGYNEQFF	TGTGCCAGCATGCTAGCGGGAGGTTACAATGAGCAGTTCTTC